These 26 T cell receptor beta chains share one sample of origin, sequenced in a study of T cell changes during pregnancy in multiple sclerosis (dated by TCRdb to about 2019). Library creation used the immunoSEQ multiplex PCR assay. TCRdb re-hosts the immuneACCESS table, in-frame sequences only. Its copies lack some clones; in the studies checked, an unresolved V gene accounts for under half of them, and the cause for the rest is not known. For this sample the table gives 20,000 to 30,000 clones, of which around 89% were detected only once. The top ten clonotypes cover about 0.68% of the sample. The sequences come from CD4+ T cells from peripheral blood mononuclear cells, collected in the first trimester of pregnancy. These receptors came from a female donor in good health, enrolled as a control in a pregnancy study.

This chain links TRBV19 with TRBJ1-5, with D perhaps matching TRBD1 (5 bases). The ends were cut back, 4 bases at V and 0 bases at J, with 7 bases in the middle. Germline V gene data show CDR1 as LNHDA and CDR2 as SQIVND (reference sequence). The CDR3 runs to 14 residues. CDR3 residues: CASSTDSSNQPQHF. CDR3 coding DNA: TGTGCCAGTAGTACCGACAGTAGCAATCAGCCCCAGCATTTT.

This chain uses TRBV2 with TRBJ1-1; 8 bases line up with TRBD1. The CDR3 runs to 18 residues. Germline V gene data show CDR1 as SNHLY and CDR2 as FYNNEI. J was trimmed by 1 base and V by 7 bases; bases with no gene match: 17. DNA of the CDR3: TGTGCCAGCACCACCGAGTGGGACAGGCGCCTTGGGAACACTGAAGCTTTCTTT. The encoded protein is CASTTEWDRRLGNTEAFF.

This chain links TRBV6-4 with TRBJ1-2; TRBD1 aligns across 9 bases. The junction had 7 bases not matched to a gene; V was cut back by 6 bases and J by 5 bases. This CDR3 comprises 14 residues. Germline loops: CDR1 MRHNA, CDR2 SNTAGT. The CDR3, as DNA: TGTGCCAGCAGCGCAGGACAGGGGATTTATGGCTACACCTTC. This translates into CASSAGQGIYGYTF.

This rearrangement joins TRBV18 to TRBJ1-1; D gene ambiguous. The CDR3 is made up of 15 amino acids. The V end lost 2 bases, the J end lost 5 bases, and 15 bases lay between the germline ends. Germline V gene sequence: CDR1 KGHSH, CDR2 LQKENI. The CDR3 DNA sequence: TGTGCCAGCTCACCAACCCGAGAGGGTCTGACTGAAGCTTTCTTT. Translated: CASSPTREGLTEAFF.

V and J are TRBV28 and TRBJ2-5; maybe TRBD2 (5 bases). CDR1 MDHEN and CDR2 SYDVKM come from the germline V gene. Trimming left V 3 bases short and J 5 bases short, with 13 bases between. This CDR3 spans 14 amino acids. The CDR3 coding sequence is TGTGCCAGCAGTTTTTTAGCGTTGGGGGAGACCCAGTACTTC. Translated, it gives CASSFLALGETQYF.

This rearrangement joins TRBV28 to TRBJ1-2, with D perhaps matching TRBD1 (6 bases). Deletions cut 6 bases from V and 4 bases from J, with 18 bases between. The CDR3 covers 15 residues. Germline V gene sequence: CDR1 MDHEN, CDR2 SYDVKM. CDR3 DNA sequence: TGTGCCAGCAGACAAGGGGGGGGCGCTGGCTATGGCTACACCTTC. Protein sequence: CASRQGGGAGYGYTF.

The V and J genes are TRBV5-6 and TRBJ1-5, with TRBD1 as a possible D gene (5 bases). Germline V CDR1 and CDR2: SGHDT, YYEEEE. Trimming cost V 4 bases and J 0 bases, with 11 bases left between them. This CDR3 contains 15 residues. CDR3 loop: CASSQTGGSNQPQHF. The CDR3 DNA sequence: TGTGCCAGCAGCCAGACCGGGGGTAGCAATCAGCCCCAGCATTTT.

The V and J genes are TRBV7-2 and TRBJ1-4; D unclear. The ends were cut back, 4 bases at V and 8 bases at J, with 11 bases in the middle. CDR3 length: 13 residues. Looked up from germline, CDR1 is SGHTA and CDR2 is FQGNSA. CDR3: CASSSSQAEKLFF. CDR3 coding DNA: TGTGCCAGCAGCTCCTCGCAGGCCGAAAAACTGTTTTTT.

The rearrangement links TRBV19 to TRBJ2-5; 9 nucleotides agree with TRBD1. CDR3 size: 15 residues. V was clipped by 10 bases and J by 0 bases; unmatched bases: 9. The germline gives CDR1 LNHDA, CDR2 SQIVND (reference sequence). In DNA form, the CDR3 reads TGTGCCACTCAAACAGGGGGCCGATACCAAGAGACCCAGTACTTC. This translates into CATQTGGRYQETQYF. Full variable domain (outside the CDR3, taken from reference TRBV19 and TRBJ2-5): DGGITQSPKYLFRKEGQNVTLSCEQNLNHDAMYWYRQDPGQGLRLIYYSQIVNDFQKGDIAEGYSVSREKKESFPLTVTSAQKNPTAFYLCATQTGGRYQETQYFGPGTRLLVL.

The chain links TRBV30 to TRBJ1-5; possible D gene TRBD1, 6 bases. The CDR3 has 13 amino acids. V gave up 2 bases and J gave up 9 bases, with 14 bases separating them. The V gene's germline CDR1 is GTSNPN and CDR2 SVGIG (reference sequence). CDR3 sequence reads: CAWSPGTRGPQHF. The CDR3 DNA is TGTGCCTGGAGTCCAGGGACCAGGGGGCCCCAGCATTTT.

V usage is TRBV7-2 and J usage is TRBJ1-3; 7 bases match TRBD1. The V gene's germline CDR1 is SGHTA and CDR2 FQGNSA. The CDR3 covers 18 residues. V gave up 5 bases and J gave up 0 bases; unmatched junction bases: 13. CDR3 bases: TGTGCCAGCAGCCCAGTCCCGGCCGGGACAGACTCTGGAAACACCATATATTTT. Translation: CASSPVPAGTDSGNTIYF.

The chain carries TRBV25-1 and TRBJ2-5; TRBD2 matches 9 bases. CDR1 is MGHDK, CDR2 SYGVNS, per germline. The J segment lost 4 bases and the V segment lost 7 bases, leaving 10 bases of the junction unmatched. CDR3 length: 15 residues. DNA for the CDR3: TGTGCCAGCAAAAAGGCGGGACTAGCCTCAGAGACCCAGTACTTC. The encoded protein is CASKKAGLASETQYF.

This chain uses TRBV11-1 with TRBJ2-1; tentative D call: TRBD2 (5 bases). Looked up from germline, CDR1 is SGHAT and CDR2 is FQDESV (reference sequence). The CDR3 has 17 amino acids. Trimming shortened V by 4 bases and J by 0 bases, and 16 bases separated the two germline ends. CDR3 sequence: CASSSGVRATSYNEQFF. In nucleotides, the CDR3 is TGTGCCAGCAGCTCAGGAGTGCGGGCGACCTCCTACAATGAGCAGTTCTTC. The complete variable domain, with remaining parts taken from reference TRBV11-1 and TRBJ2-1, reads EAEVAQSPRYKITEKSQAVAFWCDPISGHATLYWYRQILGQGPELLVQFQDESVVDDSQLPKDRFSAERLKGVDSTLKIQPAELGDSAMYLCASSSGVRATSYNEQFFGPGTRLTVL.

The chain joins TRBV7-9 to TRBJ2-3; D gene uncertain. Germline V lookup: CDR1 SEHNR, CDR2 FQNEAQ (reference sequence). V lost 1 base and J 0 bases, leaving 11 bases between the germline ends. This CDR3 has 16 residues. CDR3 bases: TGTGCCAGCAGCTTAGAAGATACAGCTAGCACAGATACGCAGTATTTT. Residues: CASSLEDTASTDTQYF.

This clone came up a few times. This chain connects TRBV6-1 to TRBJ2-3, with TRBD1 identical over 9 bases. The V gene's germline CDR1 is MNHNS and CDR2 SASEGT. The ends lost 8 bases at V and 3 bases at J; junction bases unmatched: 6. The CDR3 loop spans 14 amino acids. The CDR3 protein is CASPGQGETDTQYF. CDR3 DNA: TGTGCCAGCCCGGGACAGGGTGAGACAGATACGCAGTATTTT.

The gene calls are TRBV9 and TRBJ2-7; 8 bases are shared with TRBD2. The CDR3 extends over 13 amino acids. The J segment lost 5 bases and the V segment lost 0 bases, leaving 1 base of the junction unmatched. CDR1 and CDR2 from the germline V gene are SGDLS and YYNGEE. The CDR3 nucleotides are TGTGCCAGCAGCGTAGCGGGGGGGAACGAGCAGTACTTC. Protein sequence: CASSVAGGNEQYF.

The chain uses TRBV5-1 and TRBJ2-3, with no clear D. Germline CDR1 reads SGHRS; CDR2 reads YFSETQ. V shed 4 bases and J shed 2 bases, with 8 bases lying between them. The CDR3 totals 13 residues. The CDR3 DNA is TGCGCCAGCAGCGGCGACAACACAGATACGCAGTATTTT. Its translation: CASSGDNTDTQYF. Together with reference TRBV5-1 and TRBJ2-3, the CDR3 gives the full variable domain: KAGVTQTPRYLIKTRGQQVTLSCSPISGHRSVSWYQQTPGQGLQFLFEYFSETQRNKGNFPGRFSGRQFSNSRSEMNVSTLELGDSALYLCASSGDNTDTQYFGPGTRLTVL.

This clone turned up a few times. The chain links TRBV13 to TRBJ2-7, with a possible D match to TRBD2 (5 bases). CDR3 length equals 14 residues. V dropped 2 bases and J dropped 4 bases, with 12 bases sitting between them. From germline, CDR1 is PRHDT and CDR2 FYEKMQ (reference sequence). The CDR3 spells CASSLRGLEYEQYF. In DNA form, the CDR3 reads TGTGCCAGCAGCTTACGCGGGCTGGAATACGAGCAGTACTTC.

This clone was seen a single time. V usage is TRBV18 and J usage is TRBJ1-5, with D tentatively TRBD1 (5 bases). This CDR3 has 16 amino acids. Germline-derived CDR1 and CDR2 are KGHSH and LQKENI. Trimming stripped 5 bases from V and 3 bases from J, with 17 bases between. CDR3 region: CASSKGTTGPNQPQHF. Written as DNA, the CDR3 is TGTGCCAGCTCAAAAGGAACCACAGGACCCAATCAGCCCCAGCATTTT.

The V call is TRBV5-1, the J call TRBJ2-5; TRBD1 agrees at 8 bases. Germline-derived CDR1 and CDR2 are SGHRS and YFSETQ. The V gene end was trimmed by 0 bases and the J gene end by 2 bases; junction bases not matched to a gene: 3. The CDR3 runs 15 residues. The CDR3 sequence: CASSLGGTGQETQYF. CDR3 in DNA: TGCGCCAGCAGCTTGGGTGGGACAGGTCAAGAGACCCAGTACTTC.

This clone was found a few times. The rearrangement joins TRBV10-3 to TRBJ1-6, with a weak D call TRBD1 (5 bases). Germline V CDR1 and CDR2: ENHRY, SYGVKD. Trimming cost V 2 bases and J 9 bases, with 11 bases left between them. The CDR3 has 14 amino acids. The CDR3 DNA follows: TGTGCCATCAGTGAGATAGGGGAAAGTTCACCCCTCCACTTT. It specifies CAISEIGESSPLHF.

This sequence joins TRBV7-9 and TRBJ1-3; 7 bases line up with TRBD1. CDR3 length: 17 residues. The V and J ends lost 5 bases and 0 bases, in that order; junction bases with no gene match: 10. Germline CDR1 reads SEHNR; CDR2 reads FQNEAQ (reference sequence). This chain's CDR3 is CASSPRDSLSSGNTIYF. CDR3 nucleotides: TGTGCCAGCAGCCCTAGGGACAGTTTGTCCTCTGGAAACACCATATATTTT.

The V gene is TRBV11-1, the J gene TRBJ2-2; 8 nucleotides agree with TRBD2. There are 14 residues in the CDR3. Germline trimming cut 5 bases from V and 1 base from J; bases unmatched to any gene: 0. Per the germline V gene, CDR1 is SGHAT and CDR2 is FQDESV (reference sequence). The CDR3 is CASSREGNTGELFF. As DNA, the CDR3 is TGTGCCAGCAGCCGGGAGGGGAACACCGGGGAGCTGTTTTTT.

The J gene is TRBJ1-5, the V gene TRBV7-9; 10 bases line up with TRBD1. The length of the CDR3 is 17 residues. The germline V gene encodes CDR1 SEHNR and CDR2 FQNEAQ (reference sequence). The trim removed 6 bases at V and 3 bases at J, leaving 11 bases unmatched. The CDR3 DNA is TGTGCCAGCAGGAGAGGGGAGGGACAGGGGCTCAATCAGCCCCAGCATTTT. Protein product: CASRRGEGQGLNQPQHF.

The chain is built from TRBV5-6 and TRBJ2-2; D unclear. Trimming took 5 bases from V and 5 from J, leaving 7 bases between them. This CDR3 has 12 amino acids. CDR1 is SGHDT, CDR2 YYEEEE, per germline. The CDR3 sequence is CASRRITGELFF. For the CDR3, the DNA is TGTGCCAGCAGGAGAATAACCGGGGAGCTGTTTTTT.

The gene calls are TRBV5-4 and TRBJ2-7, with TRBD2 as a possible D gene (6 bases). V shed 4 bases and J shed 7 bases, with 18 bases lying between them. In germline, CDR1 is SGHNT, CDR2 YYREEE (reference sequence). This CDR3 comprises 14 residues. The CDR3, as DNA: TGTGCCAGCAGCCCGGGGGTAGCGCGGCGGGAGCAGTACTTC. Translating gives CASSPGVARREQYF.